This T cell receptor beta chain is drawn from a study of cytomegalovirus exposure and HLA in healthy donors. Study-wide context: Among the 370 or so donors who were genotyped, 70% to 90% fell in the genetic ancestry cluster that is associated with self-reported Caucasian donors.

Notes on this clone: Its antigen is unidentified.

Overall study findings and caveats: The authors reported that TCR beta sequences could predict HLA-A and HLA-B alleles. These predictions were accurate for most subjects in the first cohort. Association of a missense DCLRE1C variant with TCR beta V- and J-gene trimming was reported in a later analysis.

PCR involved 60 Vbeta and 13 Jbeta primers. Data came from immunoSEQ multiplex PCR; TCRdb stores just in-frame clones and leaves some out. The data contain tens of thousands of clones, 90% of them seen just once; the ten biggest clones take up 2.7%. The V gene end was trimmed by 6 bases and the J gene end by 5 bases; junction bases not matched to a gene: 8. The CDR3 is 15 amino acids. The germline CDR1 and CDR2 sequences are LNHDA and SQIVND (reference sequence). The TCR comes from a woman between 18 and 29 years old in good health and CMV-seronegative. Sequenced material: PBMCs. The V gene is TRBV19, the J gene TRBJ2-1; TRBD1 agrees at 9 bases. The CDR3 coding sequence is TGTGCCAGTAGCTACGGGGGACAGGGACACAATGAGCAGTTCTTC. Amino acid sequence: CASSYGGQGHNEQFF.